This paragraph reports one T cell receptor beta chain. Antigen: not known. The data were taken from a study of beta chain features in type 1 diabetes. Broader study findings: For Type 1 diabetes patients, all four CD4+ subsets carried TCRB CDR3s that were moderately but significantly shorter. A pattern of fewer insertions and more deletions at VDJ junctions was seen in type 1 diabetes patients.

Expressed TCRB transcripts were sequenced after all isolated RNA was converted to cDNA. Sequencing of naive, central memory and regulatory T cell samples gave an average of roughly 3.6 million reads. Sequencing used immunoSEQ multiplex PCR; TCRdb keeps in-frame clones, though not all of them. The sample lists roughly 220,000 clones, more than 15% seen once, with more than 0.075% in the top ten. Germline V gene lookup returns CDR1 MDHEN and CDR2 SYDVKM. The CDR3 contains 15 residues. With 0 bases removed from V and 3 bases from J, the gap between germline ends came to 11 bases. Sampling consisted of one heparinised blood draw per donor, averaging roughly 100 mL.

The chain combines TRBV28 with TRBJ2-5, with D maybe TRBD2 (6 bases). Sequenced: naive CD4+ T cells from blood. The clonotype originates from a man aged 30 to 45 with type 1 diabetes. CDR3 sequence: CASSLWGLTKETQYF. As DNA, the CDR3 is TGTGCCAGCAGTTTATGGGGACTTACTAAAGAGACCCAGTACTTC.